The next 7 T cell receptor beta chains were all read from a single sample in a study of blood T cells in healthy people across ages. The second PCR ran about 6 to 11 cycles with a sample-barcoded 5' primer and J-beta primers. Each CDR3 protein is one row after TCRdb ran MiXCR on the 5' RACE reads. The sample consists of around 1,800,000 distinct CDR3 sequences, roughly 43% of them appearing once. Sequencing was performed on blood. The receptors shown here come from a human donor in good health.

This clonotype was counted a single time. The V gene is TRBV7-8, the J gene TRBJ2-1; D perhaps matches TRBD2 (7 bases). Germline-derived CDR1 and CDR2 are SGHVS and FQNEAQ. V lost 6 bases to trimming and J lost 4 bases, with 22 bases between them. The CDR3 is 17 residues long. The CDR3 protein is CASSDRLPGGMYNEQFF. CDR3 DNA sequence: TGTGCCAGCAGTGACCGTTTACCGGGGGGCATGTACAATGAGCAGTTCTTC.

Here the CDR3 DNA reads TGTGCCAGCACCATTCTACAGGGCTATGGCTACACCTTC. Translated: CASTILQGYGYTF. V and J are TRBV12-3 or TRBV12-4 and TRBJ1-2; possibly TRBD1 for D (6 bases). Trimming took 7 bases from V and 4 from J, leaving 13 bases between them. CDR3 size: 13 residues.

There are a few counts of this clonotype. The rearrangement joins TRBV11-2 to TRBJ1-6; D is unclear. Germline CDR1 reads SGHAT; CDR2 reads FQNNGV. The V end was cut by 1 base, the J end by 10 bases, with 11 bases between. The CDR3 has 14 residues. CDR3 sequence: CASSLGHSTSPLHF. DNA for the CDR3: TGTGCCAGCAGCTTAGGCCACAGCACATCACCCCTCCACTTT.

This chain uses TRBV6-1 with TRBJ2-1; 12 bases fit TRBD2. CDR1 is MNHNS, CDR2 SASEGT, per germline. The V and J ends lost 11 bases and 0 bases, in that order; junction bases with no gene match: 11. The CDR3 contains 17 residues. CDR3: CASSGLAGLSSYNEQFF. CDR3 nucleotide sequence: TGTGCCTCATCGGGACTAGCGGGTCTCAGCTCCTACAATGAGCAGTTCTTC.

This clonotype has more than one count but fewer than ten. The chain carries TRBV15 and TRBJ2-1; 8 bases fit TRBD1. Germline V CDR1 and CDR2: LNHNV, YYDKDF (reference sequence). The CDR3 has 18 residues. The V and J ends lost 0 bases and 4 bases, in that order; junction bases with no gene match: 11. Here the CDR3 reads CATSREGQAPWTYNEQFF. Written as DNA, the CDR3 is TGTGCCACCAGCAGAGAGGGACAGGCCCCGTGGACTTACAATGAGCAGTTCTTC. Full variable domain (remainder filled in from reference TRBV15 and TRBJ2-1): DAMVIQNPRYQVTQFGKPVTLSCSQTLNHNVMYWYQQKSSQAPKLLFHYYDKDFNNEADTPDNFQSRRPNTSFCFLDIRSPGLGDTAMYLCATSREGQAPWTYNEQFFGPGTRLTVL.

The CDR3 coding sequence is TGTGCCAGCAGGGAAGGGTACTATGGCTACACCTTC. Residues: CASREGYYGYTF. The chain employs TRBV27 and TRBJ1-2; D ambiguous. Looked up from germline, CDR1 is MNHEY and CDR2 is SMNVEV (reference sequence). The CDR3 loop spans 12 amino acids. The germline V and J ends were trimmed by 6 bases and 3 bases, with 8 bases remaining between them.

The chain's CDR3 is CASRPGLAGVQETQYF. CDR3 bases: TGTGCCAGCAGACCTGGACTAGCGGGGGTCCAAGAGACCCAGTACTTC. The chain employs TRBV6-6 and TRBJ2-5; 13 bases line up with TRBD2. The V gene end was trimmed by 6 bases and the J gene end by 1 base; junction bases not matched to a gene: 5. The germline CDR1 and CDR2 sequences are MNHNY and SVGAGI (reference sequence). The CDR3 extends over 16 amino acids.